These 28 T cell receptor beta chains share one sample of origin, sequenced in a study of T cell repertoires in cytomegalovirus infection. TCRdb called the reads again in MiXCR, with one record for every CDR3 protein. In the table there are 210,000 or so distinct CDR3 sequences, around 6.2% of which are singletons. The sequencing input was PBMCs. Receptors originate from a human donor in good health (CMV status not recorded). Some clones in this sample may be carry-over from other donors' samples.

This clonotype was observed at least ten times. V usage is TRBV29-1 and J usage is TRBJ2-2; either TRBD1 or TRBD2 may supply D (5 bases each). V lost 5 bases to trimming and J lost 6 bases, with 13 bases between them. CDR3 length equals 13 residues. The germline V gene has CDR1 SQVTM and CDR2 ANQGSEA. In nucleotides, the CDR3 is TGCAGCGTTCGGACCCGGGGCGCCGGGGAGCTGTTTTTT. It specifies CSVRTRGAGELFF.

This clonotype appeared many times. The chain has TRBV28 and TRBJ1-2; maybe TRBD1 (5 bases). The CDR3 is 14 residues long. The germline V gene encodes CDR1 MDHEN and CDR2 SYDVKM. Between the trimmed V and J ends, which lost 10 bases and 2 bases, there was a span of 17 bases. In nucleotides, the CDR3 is TGTGCCACCCCCGGAACAGGTGCCAACTATGGCTACACCTTC. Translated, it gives CATPGTGANYGYTF.

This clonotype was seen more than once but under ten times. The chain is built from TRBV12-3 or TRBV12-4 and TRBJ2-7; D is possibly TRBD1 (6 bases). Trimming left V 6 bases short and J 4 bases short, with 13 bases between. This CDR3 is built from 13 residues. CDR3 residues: CASRYRDRYEQYF. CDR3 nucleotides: TGTGCCAGCAGGTACAGGGATCGGTACGAGCAGTACTTC.

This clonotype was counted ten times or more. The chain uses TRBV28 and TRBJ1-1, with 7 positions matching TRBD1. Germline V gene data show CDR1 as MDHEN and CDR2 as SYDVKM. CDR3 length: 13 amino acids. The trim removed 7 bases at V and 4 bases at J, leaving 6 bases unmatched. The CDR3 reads CASTMTGITEAFF. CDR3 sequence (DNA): TGTGCCAGCACAATGACAGGGATCACTGAAGCTTTCTTT.

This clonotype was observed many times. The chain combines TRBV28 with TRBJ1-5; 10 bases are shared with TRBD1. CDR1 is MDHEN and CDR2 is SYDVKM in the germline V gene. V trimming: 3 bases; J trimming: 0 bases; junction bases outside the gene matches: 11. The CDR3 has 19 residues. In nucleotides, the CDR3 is TGTGCCAGCAGTTTCGTTCTCGGACAGGGGGATTATAGCAATCAGCCCCAGCATTTT. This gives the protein CASSFVLGQGDYSNQPQHF.

The CDR3 DNA follows: TGCAGTGCCCGCACCCGACTAGCCGATAGCACAGATACGCAGTATTTT. Protein: CSARTRLADSTDTQYF. The chain employs TRBV20-1 and TRBJ2-3; 7 bases align to TRBD2. CDR1 DFQATT and CDR2 SNEGSKA come from the germline V gene (reference sequence). This CDR3 has 16 residues. V trimming: 6 bases; J trimming: 0 bases; junction bases outside the gene matches: 12.

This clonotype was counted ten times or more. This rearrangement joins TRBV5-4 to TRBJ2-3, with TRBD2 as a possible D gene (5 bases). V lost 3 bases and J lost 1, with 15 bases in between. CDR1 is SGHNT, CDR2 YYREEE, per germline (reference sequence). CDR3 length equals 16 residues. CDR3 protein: CASSSPEGRGTDTQYF. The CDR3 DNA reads TGTGCCAGCAGCTCGCCCGAGGGTAGAGGCACAGATACGCAGTATTTT.

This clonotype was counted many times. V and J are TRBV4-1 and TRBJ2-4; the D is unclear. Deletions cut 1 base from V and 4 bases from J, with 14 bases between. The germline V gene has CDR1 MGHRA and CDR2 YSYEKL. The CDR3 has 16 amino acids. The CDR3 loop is CASSQVVETQKNIQYF. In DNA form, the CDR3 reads TGCGCCAGCAGCCAAGTCGTCGAAACACAAAAAAACATTCAGTACTTC.

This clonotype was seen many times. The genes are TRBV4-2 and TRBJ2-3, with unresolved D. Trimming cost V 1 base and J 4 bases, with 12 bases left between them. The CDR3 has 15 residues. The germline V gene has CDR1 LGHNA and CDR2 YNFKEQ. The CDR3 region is CASSQAVMTADTQYF. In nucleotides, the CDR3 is TGTGCCAGCAGCCAAGCTGTTATGACTGCAGATACGCAGTATTTT.

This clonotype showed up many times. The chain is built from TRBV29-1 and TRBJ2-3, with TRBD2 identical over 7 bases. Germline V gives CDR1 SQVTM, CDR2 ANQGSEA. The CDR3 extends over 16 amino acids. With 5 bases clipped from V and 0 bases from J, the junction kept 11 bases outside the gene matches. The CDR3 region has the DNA TGCAGCGTTCGCTGGAGGCTAGCGGAGAGCACAGATACGCAGTATTTT. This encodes CSVRWRLAESTDTQYF.

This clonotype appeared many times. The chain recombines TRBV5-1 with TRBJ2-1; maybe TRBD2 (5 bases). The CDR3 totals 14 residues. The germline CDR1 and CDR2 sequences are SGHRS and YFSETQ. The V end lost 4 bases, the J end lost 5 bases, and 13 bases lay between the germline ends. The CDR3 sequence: CASSTLTRHNEQFF. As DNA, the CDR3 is TGCGCCAGCAGCACCCTTACTAGACACAATGAGCAGTTCTTC.

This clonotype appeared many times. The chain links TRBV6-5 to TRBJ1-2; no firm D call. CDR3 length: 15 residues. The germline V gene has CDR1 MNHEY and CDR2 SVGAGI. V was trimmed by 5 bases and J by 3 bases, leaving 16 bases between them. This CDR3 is CASSPTGRTYYGYTF. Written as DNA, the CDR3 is TGTGCCAGCAGTCCGACGGGCAGAACTTACTATGGCTACACCTTC.

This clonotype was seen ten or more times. The chain's CDR3 is CASSLQGAVSPLHF. CDR3 sequence (DNA): TGTGCCAGCAGCTTGCAGGGGGCGGTTTCACCCCTCCACTTT. The rearrangement joins TRBV7-2 to TRBJ1-6; 8 positions agree with TRBD1. Trimming at V came to 3 bases and at J to 9 bases, leaving 4 bases not matched to a gene. The CDR3 length is 14 residues. Germline V gives CDR1 SGHTA, CDR2 FQGNSA.

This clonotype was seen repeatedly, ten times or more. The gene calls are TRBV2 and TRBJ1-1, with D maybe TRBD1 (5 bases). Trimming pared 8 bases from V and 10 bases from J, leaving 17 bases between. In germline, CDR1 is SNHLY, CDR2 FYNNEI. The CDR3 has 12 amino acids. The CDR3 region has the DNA TGTGCCAGCGGGGCCGGGCCTGGGGGAGCTTTCTTT. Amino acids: CASGAGPGGAFF. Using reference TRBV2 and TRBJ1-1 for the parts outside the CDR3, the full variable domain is EPEVTQTPSHQVTQMGQEVILRCVPISNHLYFYWYRQILGQKVEFLVSFYNNEISEKSEIFDDQFSVERPDGSNFTLKIRSTKLEDSAMYFCASGAGPGGAFFGQGTRLTVV.

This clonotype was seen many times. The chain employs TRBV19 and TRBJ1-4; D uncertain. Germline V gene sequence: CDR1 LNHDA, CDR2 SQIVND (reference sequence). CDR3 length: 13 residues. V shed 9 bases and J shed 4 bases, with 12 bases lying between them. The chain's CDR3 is CASQRDLNEKLFF. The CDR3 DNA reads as TGTGCCAGCCAACGGGATCTTAATGAAAAACTGTTTTTT.

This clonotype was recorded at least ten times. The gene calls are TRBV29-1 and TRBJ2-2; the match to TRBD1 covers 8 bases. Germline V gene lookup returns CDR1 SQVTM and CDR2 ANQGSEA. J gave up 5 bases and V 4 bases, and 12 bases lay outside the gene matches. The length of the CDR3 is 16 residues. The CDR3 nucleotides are TGCAGCGTTGCGCCCGGCAGGGGGCAAGGGACCGGGGAGCTGTTTTTT. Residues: CSVAPGRGQGTGELFF.

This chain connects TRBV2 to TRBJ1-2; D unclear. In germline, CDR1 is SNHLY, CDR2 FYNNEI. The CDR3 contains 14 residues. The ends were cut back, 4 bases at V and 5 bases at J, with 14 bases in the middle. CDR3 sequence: CASSVKAGAYGYTF. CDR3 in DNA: TGTGCCAGCAGTGTTAAGGCAGGTGCTTATGGCTACACCTTC.

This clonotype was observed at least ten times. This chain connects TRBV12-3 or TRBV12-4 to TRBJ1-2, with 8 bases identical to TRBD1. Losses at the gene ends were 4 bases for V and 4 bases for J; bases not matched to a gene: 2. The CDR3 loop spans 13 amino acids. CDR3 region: CASSSRGLYGYTF. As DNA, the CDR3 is TGTGCCAGCAGTTCCAGGGGGCTCTATGGCTACACCTTC.

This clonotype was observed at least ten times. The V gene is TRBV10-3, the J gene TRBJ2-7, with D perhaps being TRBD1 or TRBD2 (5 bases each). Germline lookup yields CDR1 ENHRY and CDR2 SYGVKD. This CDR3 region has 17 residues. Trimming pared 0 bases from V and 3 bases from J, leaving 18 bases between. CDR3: CAISESTARGRNYEQYF. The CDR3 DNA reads TGTGCCATCAGTGAGTCGACCGCCCGGGGACGCAACTACGAGCAGTACTTC.

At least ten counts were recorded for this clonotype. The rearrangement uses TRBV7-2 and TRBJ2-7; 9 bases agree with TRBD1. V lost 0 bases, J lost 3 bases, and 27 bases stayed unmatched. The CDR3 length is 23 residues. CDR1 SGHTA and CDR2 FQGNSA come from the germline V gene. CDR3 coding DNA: TGTGCCAGCAGCTTAGCTTTATCGACGGGGCCGGGACAGGGTAGACCAAAAAACTACGAGCAGTACTTC. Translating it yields CASSLALSTGPGQGRPKNYEQYF.

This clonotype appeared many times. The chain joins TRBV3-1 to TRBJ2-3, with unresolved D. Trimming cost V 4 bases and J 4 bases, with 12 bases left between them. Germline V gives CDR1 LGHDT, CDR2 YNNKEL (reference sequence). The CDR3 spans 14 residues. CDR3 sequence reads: CASSPTVQSDTQYF. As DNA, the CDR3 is TGTGCCAGCAGCCCTACTGTGCAGTCAGATACGCAGTATTTT.

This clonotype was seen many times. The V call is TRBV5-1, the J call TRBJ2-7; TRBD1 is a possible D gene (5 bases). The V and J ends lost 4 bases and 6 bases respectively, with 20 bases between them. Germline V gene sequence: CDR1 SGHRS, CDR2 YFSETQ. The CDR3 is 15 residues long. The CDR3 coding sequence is TGCGCCAGCAGCCCCCAGGCAGGGCAAAATTCCGAGCAGTACTTC. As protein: CASSPQAGQNSEQYF.

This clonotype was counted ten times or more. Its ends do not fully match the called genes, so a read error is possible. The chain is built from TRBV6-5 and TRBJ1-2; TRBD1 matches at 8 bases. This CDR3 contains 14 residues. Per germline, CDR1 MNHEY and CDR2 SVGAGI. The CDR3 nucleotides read TGTGCCAGCAGTCTTCTCGAGGGGACAGGCCCGATCTACTTC. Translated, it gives CASSLLEGTGPIYF.

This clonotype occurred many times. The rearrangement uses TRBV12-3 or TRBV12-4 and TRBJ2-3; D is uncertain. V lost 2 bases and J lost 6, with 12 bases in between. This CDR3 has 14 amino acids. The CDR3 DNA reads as TGTGCCAGCAGTTTAAAAGAGGAAAGGGATACGCAGTATTTT. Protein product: CASSLKEERDTQYF.

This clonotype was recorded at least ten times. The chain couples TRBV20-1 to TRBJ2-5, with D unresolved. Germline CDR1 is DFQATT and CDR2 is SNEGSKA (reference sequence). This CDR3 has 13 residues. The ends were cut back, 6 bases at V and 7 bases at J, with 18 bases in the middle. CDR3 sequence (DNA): TGCAGTGCCATCCGAGCCGACCACGGGACCCAGTACTTC. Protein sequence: CSAIRADHGTQYF.

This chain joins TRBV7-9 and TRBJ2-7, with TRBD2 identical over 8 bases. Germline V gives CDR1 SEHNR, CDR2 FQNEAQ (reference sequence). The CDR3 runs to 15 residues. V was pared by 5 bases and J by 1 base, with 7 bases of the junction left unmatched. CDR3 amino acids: CASSQTSGGSYEQYF. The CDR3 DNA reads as TGTGCCAGCAGCCAGACAAGCGGGGGATCCTACGAGCAGTACTTC.

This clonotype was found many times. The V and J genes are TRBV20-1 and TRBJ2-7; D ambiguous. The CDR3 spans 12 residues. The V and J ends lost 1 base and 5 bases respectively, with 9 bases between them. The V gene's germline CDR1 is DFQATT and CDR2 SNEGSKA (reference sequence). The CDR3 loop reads CSARVYADEQYF. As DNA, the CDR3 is TGCAGTGCTAGAGTCTATGCCGACGAGCAGTACTTC.

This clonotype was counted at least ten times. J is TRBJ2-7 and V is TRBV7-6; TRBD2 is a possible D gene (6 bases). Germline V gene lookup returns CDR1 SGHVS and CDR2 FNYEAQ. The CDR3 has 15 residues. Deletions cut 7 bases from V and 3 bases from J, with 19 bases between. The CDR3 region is CASTLGTGVVYEQYF. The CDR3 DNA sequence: TGTGCCAGCACTCTGGGGACGGGGGTTGTCTACGAGCAGTACTTC.